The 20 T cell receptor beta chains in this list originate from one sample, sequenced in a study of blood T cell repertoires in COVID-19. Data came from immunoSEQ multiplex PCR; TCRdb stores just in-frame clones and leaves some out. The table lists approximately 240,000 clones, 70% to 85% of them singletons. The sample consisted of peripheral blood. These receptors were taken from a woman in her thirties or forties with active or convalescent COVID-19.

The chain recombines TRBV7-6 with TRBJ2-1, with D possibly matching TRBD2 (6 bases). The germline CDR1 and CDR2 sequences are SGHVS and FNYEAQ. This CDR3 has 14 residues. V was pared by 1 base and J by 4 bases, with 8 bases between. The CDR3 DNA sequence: TGTGCCAGCAGCTTAGGGGGGACTTACAATGAGCAGTTCTTC. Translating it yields CASSLGGTYNEQFF.

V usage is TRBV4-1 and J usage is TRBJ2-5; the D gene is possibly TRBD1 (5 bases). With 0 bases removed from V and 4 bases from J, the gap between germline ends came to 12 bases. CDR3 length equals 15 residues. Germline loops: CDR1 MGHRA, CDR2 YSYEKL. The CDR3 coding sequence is TGCGCCAGCAGCCAAGATTCAGGGCTCCTAGAGACCCAGTACTTC. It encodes CASSQDSGLLETQYF.

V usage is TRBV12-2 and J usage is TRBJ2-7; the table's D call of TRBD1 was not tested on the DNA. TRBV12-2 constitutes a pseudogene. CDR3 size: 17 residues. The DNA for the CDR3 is TGTGCAAGTCGCTTAGTAAGAAATGCCAGGGGATACAACGAGCAGTACGTC. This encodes CASRLVRNARGYNEQYV.

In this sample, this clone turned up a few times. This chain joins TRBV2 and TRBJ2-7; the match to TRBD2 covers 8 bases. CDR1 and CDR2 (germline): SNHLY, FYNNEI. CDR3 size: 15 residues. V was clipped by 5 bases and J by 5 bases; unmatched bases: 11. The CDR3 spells CASSPGSGDIDEQYF. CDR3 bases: TGTGCCAGCAGTCCTGGTAGCGGGGATATTGACGAGCAGTACTTC. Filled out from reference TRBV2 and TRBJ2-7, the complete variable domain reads EPEVTQTPSHQVTQMGQEVILRCVPISNHLYFYWYRQILGQKVEFLVSFYNNEISEKSEIFDDQFSVERPDGSNFTLKIRSTKLEDSAMYFCASSPGSGDIDEQYFGPGTRLTVT.

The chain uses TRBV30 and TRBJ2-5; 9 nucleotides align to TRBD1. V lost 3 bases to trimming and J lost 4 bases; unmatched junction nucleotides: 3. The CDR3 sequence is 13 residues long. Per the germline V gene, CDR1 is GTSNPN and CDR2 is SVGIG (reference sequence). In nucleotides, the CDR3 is TGTGCCTGGAGAGGACAGGGGAGAGAGACCCAGTACTTC. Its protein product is CAWRGQGRETQYF.

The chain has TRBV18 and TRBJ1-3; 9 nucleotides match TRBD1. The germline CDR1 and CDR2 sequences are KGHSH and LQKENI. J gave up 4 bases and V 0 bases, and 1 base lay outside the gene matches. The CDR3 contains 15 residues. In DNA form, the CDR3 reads TGTGCCAGCTCACCACCTGGGACAGGGGGAAACACCATATATTTT. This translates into CASSPPGTGGNTIYF.

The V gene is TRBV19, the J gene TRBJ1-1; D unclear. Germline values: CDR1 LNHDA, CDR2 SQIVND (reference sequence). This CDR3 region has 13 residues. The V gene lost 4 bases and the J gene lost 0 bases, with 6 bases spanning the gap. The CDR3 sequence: CASSTQLNTEAFF. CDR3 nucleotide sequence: TGTGCCAGTAGTACACAGCTGAACACTGAAGCTTTCTTT.

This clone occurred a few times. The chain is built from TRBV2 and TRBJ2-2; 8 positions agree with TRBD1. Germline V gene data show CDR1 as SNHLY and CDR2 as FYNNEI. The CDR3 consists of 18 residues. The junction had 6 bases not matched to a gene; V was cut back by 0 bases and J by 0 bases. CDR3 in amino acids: CASSEAPRTGTNTGELFF. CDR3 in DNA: TGTGCCAGCAGTGAAGCGCCTCGGACAGGGACGAACACCGGGGAGCTGTTTTTT.

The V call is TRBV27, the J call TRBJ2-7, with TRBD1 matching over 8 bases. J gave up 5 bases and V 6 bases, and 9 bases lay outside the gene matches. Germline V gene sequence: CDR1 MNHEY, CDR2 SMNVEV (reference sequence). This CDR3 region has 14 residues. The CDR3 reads CASSRTGRWDEQYV. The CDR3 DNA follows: TGTGCCAGCAGCCGGACAGGGAGATGGGACGAGCAGTACGTC.

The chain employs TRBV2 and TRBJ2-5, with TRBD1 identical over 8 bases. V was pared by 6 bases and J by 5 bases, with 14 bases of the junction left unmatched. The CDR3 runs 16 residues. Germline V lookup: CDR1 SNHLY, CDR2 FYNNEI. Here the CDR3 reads CASSPRGQAARETQYF. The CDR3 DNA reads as TGTGCCAGCAGCCCCCGGGGACAGGCGGCAAGGGAGACCCAGTACTTC.

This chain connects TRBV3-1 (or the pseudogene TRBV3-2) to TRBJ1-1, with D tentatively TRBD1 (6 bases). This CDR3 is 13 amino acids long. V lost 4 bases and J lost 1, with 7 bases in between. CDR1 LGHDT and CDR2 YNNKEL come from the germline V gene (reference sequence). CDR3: CASSLQGNTEAFF. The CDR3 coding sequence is TGTGCCAGCAGCCTACAGGGGAACACTGAAGCTTTCTTT.

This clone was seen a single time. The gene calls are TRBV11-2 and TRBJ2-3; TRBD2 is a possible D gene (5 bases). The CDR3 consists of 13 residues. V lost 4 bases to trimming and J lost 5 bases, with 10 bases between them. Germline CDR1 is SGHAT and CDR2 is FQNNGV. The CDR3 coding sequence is TGTGCCAGCAGCTCAAACGGAGGAGATACGCAGTATTTT. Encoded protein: CASSSNGGDTQYF.

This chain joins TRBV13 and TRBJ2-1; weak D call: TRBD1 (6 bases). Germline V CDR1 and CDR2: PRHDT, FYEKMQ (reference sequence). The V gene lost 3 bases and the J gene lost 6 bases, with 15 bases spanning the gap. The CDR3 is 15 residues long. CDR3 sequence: CASSLGAEGFNEQFF. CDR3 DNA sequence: TGTGCCAGCAGCTTGGGGGCCGAGGGGTTCAATGAGCAGTTCTTC.

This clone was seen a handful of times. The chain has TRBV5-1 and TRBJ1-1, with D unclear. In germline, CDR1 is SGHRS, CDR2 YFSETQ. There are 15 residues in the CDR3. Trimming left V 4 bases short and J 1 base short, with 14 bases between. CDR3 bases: TGCGCCAGCAGCACATCAGGTCCCCCGAACACTGAAGCTTTCTTT. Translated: CASSTSGPPNTEAFF.

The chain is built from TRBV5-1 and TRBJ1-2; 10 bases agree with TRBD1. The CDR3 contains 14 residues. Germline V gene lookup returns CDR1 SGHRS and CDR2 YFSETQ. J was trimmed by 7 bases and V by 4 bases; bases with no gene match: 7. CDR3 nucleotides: TGCGCCAGCAGCACGGAGGGGACAGGGGTTGGCTACACCTTC. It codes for CASSTEGTGVGYTF.

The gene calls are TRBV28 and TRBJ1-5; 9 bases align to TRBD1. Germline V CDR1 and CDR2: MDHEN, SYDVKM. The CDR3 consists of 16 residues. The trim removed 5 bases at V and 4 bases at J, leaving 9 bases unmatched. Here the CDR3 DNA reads TGTGCCAGCAGTAAGTTACAGGGGGCTGAGAATCAGCCCCAGCATTTT. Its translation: CASSKLQGAENQPQHF.

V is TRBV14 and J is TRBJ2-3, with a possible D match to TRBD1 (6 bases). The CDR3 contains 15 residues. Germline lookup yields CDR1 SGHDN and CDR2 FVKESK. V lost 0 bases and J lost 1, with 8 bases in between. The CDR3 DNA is TGTGCCAGCAGCCAAGATGGGGGCCGCACAGATACGCAGTATTTT. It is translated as CASSQDGGRTDTQYF.

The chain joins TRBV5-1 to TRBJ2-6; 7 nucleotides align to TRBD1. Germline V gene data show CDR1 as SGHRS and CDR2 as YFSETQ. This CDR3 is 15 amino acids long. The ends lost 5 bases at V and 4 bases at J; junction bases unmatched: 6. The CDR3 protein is CASSFTGVGANVLTF. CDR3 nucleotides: TGCGCCAGCAGTTTTACAGGGGTCGGGGCCAACGTCCTGACTTTC.

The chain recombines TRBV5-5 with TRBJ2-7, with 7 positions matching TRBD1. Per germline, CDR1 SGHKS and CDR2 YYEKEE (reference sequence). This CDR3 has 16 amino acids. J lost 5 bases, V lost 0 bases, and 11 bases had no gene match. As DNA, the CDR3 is TGTGCCAGCAGCTTGGCATCCCGACAGGGTAGGCACGAGCAGTACTTC. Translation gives CASSLASRQGRHEQYF.

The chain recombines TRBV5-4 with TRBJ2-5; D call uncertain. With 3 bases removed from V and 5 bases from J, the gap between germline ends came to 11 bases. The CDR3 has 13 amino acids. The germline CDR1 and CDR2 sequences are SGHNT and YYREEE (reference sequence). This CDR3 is CASSSGDSETQYF. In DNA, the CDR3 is TGTGCCAGCAGCTCCGGAGACTCGGAGACCCAGTACTTC.